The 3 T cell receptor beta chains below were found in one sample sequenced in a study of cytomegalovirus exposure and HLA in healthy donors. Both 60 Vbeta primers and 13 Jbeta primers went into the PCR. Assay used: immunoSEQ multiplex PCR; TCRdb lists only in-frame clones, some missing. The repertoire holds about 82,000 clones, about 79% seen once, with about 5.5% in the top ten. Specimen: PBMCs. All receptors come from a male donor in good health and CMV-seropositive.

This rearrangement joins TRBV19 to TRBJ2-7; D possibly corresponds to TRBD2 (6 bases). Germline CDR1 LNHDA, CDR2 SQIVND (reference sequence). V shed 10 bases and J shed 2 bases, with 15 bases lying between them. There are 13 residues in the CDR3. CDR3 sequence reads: CATKPRGPYEQYF. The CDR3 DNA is TGTGCCACTAAACCGCGGGGTCCCTACGAGCAGTACTTC. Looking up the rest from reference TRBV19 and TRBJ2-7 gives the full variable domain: DGGITQSPKYLFRKEGQNVTLSCEQNLNHDAMYWYRQDPGQGLRLIYYSQIVNDFQKGDIAEGYSVSREKKESFPLTVTSAQKNPTAFYLCATKPRGPYEQYFGPGTRLTVT.

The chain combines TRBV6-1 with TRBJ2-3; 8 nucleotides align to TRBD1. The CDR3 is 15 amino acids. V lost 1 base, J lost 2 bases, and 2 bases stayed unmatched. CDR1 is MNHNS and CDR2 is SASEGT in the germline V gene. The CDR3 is CASSEGQGATDTQYF. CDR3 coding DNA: TGTGCCAGCAGTGAAGGCCAGGGGGCCACAGATACGCAGTATTTT.

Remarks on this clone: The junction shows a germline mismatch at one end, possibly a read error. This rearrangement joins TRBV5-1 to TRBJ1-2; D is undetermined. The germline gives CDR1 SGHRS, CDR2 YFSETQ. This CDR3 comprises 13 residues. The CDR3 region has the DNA TGCGCCAGCAGGCCAGTCTCTAACTATGGCTACCCCTTC. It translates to CASRPVSNYGYPF.